The 17 T cell receptor beta chains below were found in one sample sequenced in a study of early T cells in non-severe SARS-CoV-2 infection. TCRdb independently ran MiXCR on the 5' RACE reads; one entry per CDR3 protein. This table holds roughly 72,000 distinct CDR3 sequences, 9.5% to 15% found once. The sample consisted of whole blood, taken at baseline. These receptors originate from an adult who was a healthcare worker with PCR-confirmed SARS-CoV-2 infection or an uninfected control (not recorded which).

J is TRBJ1-2 and V is TRBV4-2; D is perhaps TRBD1 (6 bases). The V gene lost 0 bases and the J gene lost 4 bases, with 12 bases spanning the gap. Per germline, CDR1 LGHNA and CDR2 YNFKEQ. CDR3 length equals 15 residues. CDR3 coding DNA: TGTGCCAGCAGCCAAGAGAGGGACATGTTCTATGGCTACACCTTC. Its protein product is CASSQERDMFYGYTF.

This clonotype has a count of ten or more. J is TRBJ1-6 and V is TRBV11-2, with a possible D match to TRBD1 (5 bases). V gave up 3 bases and J gave up 7 bases, with 16 bases separating them. The CDR3 totals 16 residues. The germline V gene has CDR1 SGHAT and CDR2 FQNNGV. The CDR3 sequence: CASSFTTALLNSPLHF. The CDR3 DNA is TGTGCCAGCAGCTTTACGACAGCCTTACTAAATTCACCCCTCCACTTT. The complete variable domain, with remaining parts taken from reference TRBV11-2 and TRBJ1-6, reads EAGVAQSPRYKIIEKRQSVAFWCNPISGHATLYWYQQILGQGPKLLIQFQNNGVVDDSQLPKDRFSAERLKGVDSTLKIQPAKLEDSAVYLCASSFTTALLNSPLHFGNGTRLTVT.

In its sample, this clonotype was seen a few times. This chain links TRBV3-1 with TRBJ2-3; 9 nucleotides agree with TRBD1. The CDR3 runs to 15 residues. From germline, CDR1 is LGHDT and CDR2 YNNKEL (reference sequence). J was trimmed by 1 base and V by 4 bases; bases with no gene match: 3. CDR3 sequence: CASSLRDRGTDTQYF. CDR3 coding DNA: TGTGCCAGCAGCCTCCGGGACAGGGGCACAGATACGCAGTATTTT.

This clonotype was counted between two and nine times. The V and J genes are TRBV6-2 or TRBV6-3 and TRBJ2-7; D ambiguous. V lost 5 bases and J lost 9, with 14 bases in between. Germline values: CDR1 MNHEY, CDR2 SVGEGT. CDR3 length: 12 residues. The CDR3 loop reads CASSTTQVGQYF. The CDR3 nucleotides read TGTGCCAGCAGTACCACGCAGGTGGGGCAGTACTTC.

In this sample, this clonotype turned up many times. The gene calls are TRBV7-6 and TRBJ1-1, with D possibly matching TRBD1 (5 bases). Germline values: CDR1 SGHVS, CDR2 FNYEAQ. Trimming pared 5 bases from V and 2 bases from J, leaving 9 bases between. The CDR3 runs 13 residues. The CDR3, as DNA: TGTGCCAGCAGCGCCGACAGCAACACTGAAGCTTTCTTT. It yields the protein CASSADSNTEAFF.

The chain combines TRBV7-8 with TRBJ1-5; 9 nucleotides line up with TRBD1. In germline, CDR1 is SGHVS, CDR2 FQNEAQ. The CDR3 totals 16 residues. Trimming at V came to 4 bases and at J to 0 bases, leaving 4 bases not matched to a gene. CDR3 nucleotide sequence: TGTGCCAGCAGCTCCGGGACAGGGTATAGCAATCAGCCCCAGCATTTT. Encoded protein: CASSSGTGYSNQPQHF.

This chain joins TRBV20-1 and TRBJ1-2; D is ambiguous. The V gene lost 1 base and the J gene lost 4 bases, with 7 bases spanning the gap. The germline gives CDR1 DFQATT, CDR2 SNEGSKA (reference sequence). The CDR3 length is 12 residues. The CDR3 bases are TGCAGTGCTAGAGTTCGGGCCTATGGCTACACCTTC. Translated: CSARVRAYGYTF.

Judged by abundance, this clonotype is medium-sized. This sequence joins TRBV28 and TRBJ2-1; 13 bases align to TRBD2. The J segment lost 9 bases and the V segment lost 5 bases, leaving 7 bases of the junction unmatched. CDR1 MDHEN and CDR2 SYDVKM come from the germline V gene. This CDR3 spans 15 amino acids. The DNA of the CDR3 is TGTGCCAGCAGTCCCTGGACTAGCGGGGGTAGTGAGCAGTTCTTC. This sequence encodes CASSPWTSGGSEQFF.

J is TRBJ2-3 and V is TRBV28, with 9 bases matching TRBD1. Germline loops: CDR1 MDHEN, CDR2 SYDVKM. The CDR3 totals 15 residues. With V trimmed by 5 bases and J by 1 base, 4 bases remained unmatched. The CDR3 bases are TGTGCCAGCAGTACAGGGGGCGCAGGCACAGATACGCAGTATTTT. Protein: CASSTGGAGTDTQYF.

V and J are TRBV6-5 and TRBJ2-3; D might be TRBD2 (5 bases). Germline V gene data show CDR1 as MNHEY and CDR2 as SVGAGI. Trimming took 6 bases from V and 6 from J, leaving 19 bases between them. The CDR3 spans 15 residues. In nucleotides, the CDR3 is TGTGCCAGCAGCCCCGGACTGCAGATAGCGGATACGCAGTATTTT. It yields the protein CASSPGLQIADTQYF.

This chain connects TRBV11-2 to TRBJ1-5; tentative D call: TRBD1 (5 bases). Germline V gives CDR1 SGHAT, CDR2 FQNNGV. The V end lost 3 bases, the J end lost 5 bases, and 17 bases lay between the germline ends. The CDR3 sequence is 16 residues long. The CDR3 DNA follows: TGTGCCAGCAGCTTGCGATATAAGGGGTTGGATCAGCCCCAGCATTTT. Its translation is CASSLRYKGLDQPQHF.

This clonotype was found a few times. The rearrangement links TRBV6-2 or TRBV6-3 to TRBJ2-7; 8 bases line up with TRBD2. The CDR3 totals 14 residues. Germline V gene lookup returns CDR1 MNHEY and CDR2 SVGEGT. Unmatched junction bases numbered 4, after V lost 3 bases and J lost 3 bases. The CDR3 here is CASSYSGINYEQYF. The CDR3 bases are TGTGCCAGCAGTTATAGCGGGATCAACTACGAGCAGTACTTC.

This clonotype was observed a few times. The CDR3 is CASSMRGQLEETQYF. The CDR3 DNA follows: TGTGCCAGCAGTATGCGGGGGCAGTTGGAGGAGACCCAGTACTTC. The chain couples TRBV28 to TRBJ2-5; TRBD2 is a possible D gene (7 bases). Trimming stripped 5 bases from V and 5 bases from J, with 18 bases between. This CDR3 spans 15 amino acids. Germline V gene data show CDR1 as MDHEN and CDR2 as SYDVKM.

A few counts support this clonotype. The chain has TRBV15 and TRBJ2-1; 8 bases match TRBD1. With V trimmed by 5 bases and J by 5 bases, 8 bases remained unmatched. CDR3 length: 15 amino acids. CDR1 is LNHNV and CDR2 is YYDKDF in the germline V gene (reference sequence). CDR3 sequence: CATSPRQGNNNEQFF. The CDR3 nucleotides are TGTGCCACCAGCCCCCGACAGGGGAACAACAATGAGCAGTTCTTC.

The sample holds a few counts of this clonotype. The J gene is TRBJ2-1, the V gene TRBV28; tentative D call: TRBD1 (6 bases). In germline, CDR1 is MDHEN, CDR2 SYDVKM. The CDR3 is 15 amino acids. V was shortened by 8 bases and J by 4 bases, with 18 bases between the two germline ends. The CDR3 reads CASLGPGQQYNEQFF. CDR3 nucleotide sequence: TGTGCCAGCTTGGGGCCGGGACAACAATACAATGAGCAGTTCTTC.

This clonotype showed up many times. In DNA form, the CDR3 reads TGCGCCAGCAGTGACACGGGGAACACTGAAGCTTTCTTT. Translation gives CASSDTGNTEAFF. J is TRBJ1-1 and V is TRBV10-2; no clear D. The CDR3 spans 13 residues. V dropped 3 bases and J dropped 1 base, with 6 bases sitting between them. From germline, CDR1 is WSHSY and CDR2 SAAADI.

The V call is TRBV20-1, the J call TRBJ2-1; 7 bases agree with TRBD1. Germline CDR1 DFQATT, CDR2 SNEGSKA (reference sequence). The J segment lost 0 bases and the V segment lost 1 base, leaving 9 bases of the junction unmatched. This CDR3 is 17 amino acids long. CDR3 bases: TGCAGTGCTAGAGGCCTACAGGGGACCCCCTCCTACAATGAGCAGTTCTTC. It encodes CSARGLQGTPSYNEQFF.